This TCR beta chain stems from a study of cytomegalovirus exposure and HLA in healthy donors. Study-wide background: There were 100 million to 130 million unique TCR beta sequences, drawn from roughly 200 million T cells, in an earlier analysis.

With regard to this clone: Its target is unknown.

In the PCR, 60 Vbeta and 13 Jbeta primers were used. Sequencing was performed with immunoSEQ multiplex PCR; in TCRdb, only in-frame clones are kept and a portion is missing. Of about 90,000 clones listed, roughly 80% are singletons. The germline CDR1 and CDR2 sequences are SGHKS and YYEKEE (reference sequence). The CDR3 runs to 17 residues. The junction had 4 bases not matched to a gene; V was cut back by 3 bases and J by 2 bases. Study observations and caveats: Listed as cytomegalovirus-associated were about 160 TCR beta chains. Per a later analysis, about 17,000 TCR beta sequences showed association with HLA alleles at 0.05 false discovery rate. The productive fraction for most TCR beta V segments was about 90% or about 30% in an earlier analysis.

Source material: PBMCs. This sequence originates from a man younger than 35 in good health and CMV-seronegative. The rearrangement links TRBV5-5 to TRBJ2-1; TRBD2 aligns across 14 bases. CDR3 sequence (DNA): TGTGCCAGCAGCTCGGGACTAGCGGGAGCCACCTACAATGAGCAGTTCTTC. This encodes CASSSGLAGATYNEQFF.